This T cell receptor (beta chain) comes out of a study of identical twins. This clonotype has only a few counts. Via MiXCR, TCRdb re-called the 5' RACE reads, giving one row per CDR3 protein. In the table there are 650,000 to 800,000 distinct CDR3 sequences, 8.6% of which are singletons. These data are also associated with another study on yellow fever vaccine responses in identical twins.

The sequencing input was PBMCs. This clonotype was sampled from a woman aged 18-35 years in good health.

The CDR3 nucleotides are TGCAGTGCTAGAGGCTTACTAGCGGACCCAAACAATGAGCAGTTCTTC. The encoded protein is CSARGLLADPNNEQFF. This chain uses TRBV20-1 with TRBJ2-1, with 8 nucleotides matching TRBD2. V lost 1 base and J lost 5; bases outside the gene matches: 10. Germline CDR1 is DFQATT and CDR2 is SNEGSKA (reference sequence). The CDR3 is 16 amino acids.